This T cell receptor beta chain was documented in a study of graft-versus-host responses after intestinal transplantation. About the study: Recipients uniformly received anti-thymocyte globulin induction, followed by tacrolimus and steroids for about 3 years.

Libraries were prepared by immunoSEQ multiplex PCR; TCRdb keeps only in-frame clonotypes and omits some of them. The table records more than 65,000 clones, 85% to 95% of them present only once. Notes on this clone: The antigen is not known.

The V and J ends lost 2 bases and 5 bases respectively, with 20 bases between them. Germline V CDR1 and CDR2: SEHNR, FQNEAQ (reference sequence). The CDR3 is made up of 17 amino acids. The clonotype originates from a human donor who was the organ donor for an intestinal transplant. The chain recombines TRBV7-9 with TRBJ2-3, with D tentatively TRBD2 (7 bases). The sequenced sample was unstimulated CD8+ T cells sorted from spleen or lymph node cells, obtained before transplant. CDR3 in amino acids: CASSLTTRGAYGDTQYF. The CDR3 DNA reads as TGTGCCAGCAGCTTAACCACTCGGGGGGCCTATGGAGATACGCAGTATTTT.